Listed below are T cell receptor beta chains from one sample, sequenced in a study of T cells in Graves' hyperthyroidism and ophthalmopathy. In TCRdb, the multiplex PCR reads were re-called with MiXCR into one record per CDR3 protein. The profile covers roughly 500,000 distinct CDR3 sequences, with approximately 15% appearing a single time and roughly 6.2% taken by the ten largest. The material sequenced was blood. The receptors here all came from a woman in her 30s with Graves' hyperthyroidism that later progressed to Graves' ophthalmopathy. Both conserved end residues are part of each CDR3. A D gene is named only where the DNA matches it firmly. A clone size is listed for some rows: how often the clone was seen (once, few, many), or a class if it is expanded.

clone size	V gene	J gene	D gene	CDR3 DNA	CDR3 protein
many	TRBV7-2	TRBJ1-6	NA	TGTGCCAGCAGCTTCTGGGACCGGTCACCCCTCCACTTT	CASSFWDRSPLHF
many	TRBV13	TRBJ1-1	NA	TGTGCCAGCAGCTGGGGTGCGCGCACTGAAGCTTTCTTT	CASSWGARTEAFF
NA	TRBV7-9	TRBJ2-7	TRBD1	TGTGCCAGCAGCTCCCCGACAGGGTCTAATAACTACGAGCAGTACTTC	CASSSPTGSNNYEQYF
NA	TRBV12-3/TRBV12-4	TRBJ2-5	TRBD1	TGTGCCAGCAGTCGTCAGACAGGGGGCGCAGAGACCCAGTACTTC	CASSRQTGGAETQYF
few	TRBV7-6	TRBJ2-1	NA	TGTGCCAGCAGCTTAGGCATACAGGGTAATGAGCAGTTCTTC	CASSLGIQGNEQFF
NA	TRBV7-2	TRBJ2-3	NA	TGTGCCAGCAGCTTAGCGGCGGGGTCAGATACGCAGTATTTT	CASSLAAGSDTQYF
many	TRBV11-2	TRBJ2-2	TRBD1	TGTGCCAGCAGCTTAGGAGACAGGGGGCACACCGGGGAGCTGTTTTTT	CASSLGDRGHTGELFF
NA	TRBV11-2	TRBJ1-2	TRBD1	TGTGCCAGCAGCTTACGGGGGGACAGGCGGAATCTCCCTCTGGGCTACACCTTC	CASSLRGDRRNLPLGYTF
many	TRBV13	TRBJ1-2	NA	TGTGCCAGCAGCTTAGGTTACGGCTACTCTAACTATGGCTACACCTTC	CASSLGYGYSNYGYTF
NA	TRBV6-1	TRBJ1-2	NA	TGTGCCAGCAGTTGGGCCGAGGACTATGGCTACACCTTC	CASSWAEDYGYTF
few	TRBV12-3/TRBV12-4	TRBJ2-1	NA	TGTGCCAGCAGTCGGTCCCCCTCTTGGACGGATGAGCAGTTCTTC	CASSRSPSWTDEQFF
NA	TRBV7-9	TRBJ2-2	NA	TGTGCCAGCAGCTTAGTAGTAGGTGCTAACACCGGGGAGCTGTTTTTT	CASSLVVGANTGELFF
many	TRBV20-1	TRBJ1-4	NA	TGCAGTGCTAGGAGGGAGTGGGTAGATGAAAAACTGTTTTTT	CSARREWVDEKLFF
many	TRBV6-5	TRBJ1-3	NA	TGTGCCAGCAGTTACACCCTAAGATCTGGAAACACCATATATTTT	CASSYTLRSGNTIYF
many	TRBV7-8	TRBJ1-4	NA	TGTGCCAGCAGCCGGGGTCACGCAACTAATGAAAAACTGTTTTTT	CASSRGHATNEKLFF
NA	TRBV5-1	TRBJ2-1	TRBD2	TGCGCCAGCAGCCCCTGGGGACTAGCGGGGACTTACAATGAGCAGTTCTTC	CASSPWGLAGTYNEQFF
few	TRBV20-1	TRBJ2-5	NA	TGCAGTGCTAGCGGGTTCCAAGAGACCCAGTACTTC	CSASGFQETQYF
NA	TRBV10-2	TRBJ2-1	NA	TGCGCCAGCAGTGAGTCTCGGGTTAATGAGCAGTTCTTC	CASSESRVNEQFF
few	TRBV6-2/TRBV6-3	TRBJ1-4	NA	TGTGCCAGCAGTTACTCAGACCGACCCAGTGAAAAACTGTTTTTT	CASSYSDRPSEKLFF
NA	TRBV19	TRBJ2-6	NA	TGTGCCAGTAGACCTCGGCTAGGGAGTGGGGCCAACGTCCTGACTTTC	CASRPRLGSGANVLTF
many	TRBV9	TRBJ2-7	NA	TGTGCCAGCAGCCGATCGCCCACCTACGAGCAGTACTTC	CASSRSPTYEQYF
many	TRBV11-2	TRBJ2-3	NA	TGTGCCAGCAGCCAACCCTTGGCAGATACGCAGTATTTT	CASSQPLADTQYF
NA	TRBV19	TRBJ1-5	TRBD1	TGTGCCAGTAGGGTTCCTTTGGACAGGGCCCATCAGCCCCAGCATTTT	CASRVPLDRAHQPQHF
few	TRBV15	TRBJ1-5	TRBD1	TGTGCCACCTCTATCGGGACAGGGGGAGGGTATAGCAATCAGCCCCAGCATTTT	CATSIGTGGGYSNQPQHF
many	TRBV6-1	TRBJ2-5	NA	TGTGCCAGTGCCCCGGACAGGGAGGGCCAAGAGACCCAGTACTTC	CASAPDREGQETQYF
NA	TRBV19	TRBJ1-4	NA	TGTGCCAGTAGTATAGGGCGGCGCACTAATGAAAAACTGTTTTTT	CASSIGRRTNEKLFF
few	TRBV30	TRBJ2-2	NA	TGTGCCTGGGGTAGGAGAACCGGGGAGCTGTTTTTT	CAWGRRTGELFF
NA	TRBV5-1	TRBJ2-2	TRBD1	TGCGCCAGCAGCCTTTACGGGACAGCCAACACCGGGGAGCTGTTTTTT	CASSLYGTANTGELFF
NA	TRBV30	TRBJ1-2	NA	TGTGCCTGTCGAACTTCCAGGCTAAGAGGCTACACCTTC	CACRTSRLRGYTF
many	TRBV9	TRBJ1-2	TRBD1	TGTGCCAGCAGCGTAGGGACAGGGGATCTGCTTGGCTACACCTTC	CASSVGTGDLLGYTF
many	TRBV5-1	TRBJ2-3	NA	TGCGCCAGCAGCCACGGACAAACCAGCACAGATACGCAGTATTTT	CASSHGQTSTDTQYF
NA	TRBV7-3	TRBJ2-7	TRBD2	TGTGCCAGCAGCGGGGAGGGAAGCTCCTACGAGCAGTACTTC	CASSGEGSSYEQYF
many	TRBV30	TRBJ2-5	NA	TGTGCCTGGAAGCAGGGTTATGGAGAGACCCAGTACTTC	CAWKQGYGETQYF
few	TRBV5-1	TRBJ2-1	NA	TGCGCCAGCAGCTTCCCGGGAATTTTCGACGAGCAGTTCTTC	CASSFPGIFDEQFF
NA	TRBV11-3	TRBJ2-2	NA	TGTGCCAGCAGCCCATTTCAGAACACCGGGGAGCTGTTTTTT	CASSPFQNTGELFF
many	TRBV5-5	TRBJ1-4	NA	TGTGCCAGCAGATTGGGGTCTACAACTAATGAAAAACTGTTTTTT	CASRLGSTTNEKLFF
few	TRBV7-7	TRBJ2-1	TRBD2	TGTGCTAGCAGTAGACTAGCGGGAGACCTAAGCTCCTACAATGAGCAGTTCTTC	CASSRLAGDLSSYNEQFF
few	TRBV18	TRBJ1-2	NA	TGTGCCTGCTCCACGGGACAAAGCGGGACCTATGGCTACACCTTC	CACSTGQSGTYGYTF
NA	TRBV27	TRBJ1-6	NA	TGTGCCAGCAGTGATGGAGGTAAACCCCTCCACTTT	CASSDGGKPLHF
many	TRBV11-3	TRBJ1-5	NA	TGTGCCAGCAGCTTCGAGGAGGATCAGCCCCAGCATTTT	CASSFEEDQPQHF
many	TRBV28	TRBJ2-1	TRBD1	TGTGCCAGCAGACAGACAGGGAAGAATGAGCAGTTCTTC	CASRQTGKNEQFF
NA	TRBV29-1	TRBJ1-4	TRBD1	TGCAGCGGCAGCCAGGGGGCGATCAATGAAAAACTGTTTTTT	CSGSQGAINEKLFF
many	TRBV10-3	TRBJ1-2	NA	TGTGCCATCAGTGAGTCTGGAGGAGTTCGTAACTATGGCTACACCTTC	CAISESGGVRNYGYTF
NA	TRBV20-1	TRBJ1-5	TRBD1	TGCAGTGCTAGCTTCGGGGAGGGGGCCCAGCCCCAGCATTTT	CSASFGEGAQPQHF
few	TRBV19	TRBJ1-4	NA	TGTGCCAGTAGTACTGGGTTCGGCGAAAAACTGTTTTTT	CASSTGFGEKLFF
many	TRBV30	TRBJ1-2	NA	TGTGCCTGGACGGAGGGAGCAGATGGCTACACCTTC	CAWTEGADGYTF
many	TRBV6-1	TRBJ2-5	TRBD1	TGTGCCAGCAGTTTCGGACAGGGAGTTATGTTCGGGGAGACCCAGTACTTC	CASSFGQGVMFGETQYF